What follows is one T cell receptor beta chain and its context. What it binds is unknown. The CDR3 covers 13 residues. The germline gives CDR1 MNHEY, CDR2 SVGAGI. V trimming: 5 bases; J trimming: 7 bases; junction bases outside the gene matches: 7. This specimen comes from a study of T cell responses to AZD1222 COVID-19 vaccine. Assay: immunoSEQ multiplex PCR; the TCRdb copy retains only in-frame clones and omits some. Of tens of thousands of clones in the sample, around 86% are singletons; the top ten hold 24%. Study findings and constraints: In a largely white British group with more females than males, clonal diversity was possibly underestimated. Among spike-specific TCRs, nearly half reportedly target unmutated variant regions. Spike-wide coverage was observed for vaccine-associated CD4 TCRs, with dominant responses at 160-218 and 743-854. Spike-specific TCR depth and breadth grew after two AZD1222 doses.

The chain combines TRBV6-5 with TRBJ1-1, with 7 bases identical to TRBD1. This specimen was peripheral blood, taken on day 0 of AZD1222 vaccination. This receptor was obtained from an adult in good health. In DNA, the CDR3 is TGTGCCAGCAGTAACAGGGGAAACCTTGAAGCTTTCTTT. Translating gives CASSNRGNLEAFF.